The entry below gives a single T cell receptor beta chain sequence along with its context. The junction and the germline gene differ at one end; a read error may be behind it. This sample was included in a study of technical replicates of blood from several donors. TCRdb's table, derived via immunoSEQ multiplex PCR, lists solely in-frame clones and lacks some. The table shows approximately 73,000 clones, with about 92% occurring only once. The sequence came from a human donor in good health. Sequences were obtained from T cells isolated from PBMCs.

CDR3 nucleotides: TGTGCCAGCAGAGAAGGGACTAGCTATGACTACAATGAGCAGTTCTTC. The encoded protein is CASREGTSYDYNEQFF. The J gene is TRBJ2-1, the V gene TRBV2, with TRBD2 identical over 9 bases. CDR1 is SNHLY, CDR2 FYNNEI, per germline. The CDR3 has 16 residues. The whole variable domain, filled in from reference TRBV2 and TRBJ2-1, reads EPEVTQTPSHQVTQMGQEVILRCVPISNHLYFYWYRQILGQKVEFLVSFYNNEISEKSEIFDDQFSVERPDGSNFTLKIRSTKLEDSAMYFCASREGTSYDYNEQFFGPGTRLTVL.